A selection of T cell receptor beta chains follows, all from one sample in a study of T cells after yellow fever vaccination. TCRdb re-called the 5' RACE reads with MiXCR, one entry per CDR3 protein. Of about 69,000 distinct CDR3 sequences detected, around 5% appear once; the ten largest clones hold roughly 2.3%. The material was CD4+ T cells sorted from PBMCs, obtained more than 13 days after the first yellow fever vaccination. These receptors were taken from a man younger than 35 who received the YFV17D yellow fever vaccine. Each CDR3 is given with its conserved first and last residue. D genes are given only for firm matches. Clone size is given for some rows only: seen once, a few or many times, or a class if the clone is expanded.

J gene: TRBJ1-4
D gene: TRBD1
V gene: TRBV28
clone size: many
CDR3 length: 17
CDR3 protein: CASSPPFLTGGDEKLFF
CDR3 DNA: TGTGCCAGCAGTCCACCATTCTTGACAGGGGGAGATGAAAAACTGTTTTTT

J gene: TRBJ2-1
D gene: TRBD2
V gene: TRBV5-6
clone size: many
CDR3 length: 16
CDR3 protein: CASSGVAGDSYNEQFF
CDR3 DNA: TGTGCCAGCAGCGGGGTGGCGGGGGACTCCTACAATGAGCAGTTCTTC

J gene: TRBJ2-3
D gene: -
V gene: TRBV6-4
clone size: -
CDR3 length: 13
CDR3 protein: CASSASGTDTQYF
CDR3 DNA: TGTGCCAGCAGTGCTTCGGGAACAGATACGCAGTATTTT

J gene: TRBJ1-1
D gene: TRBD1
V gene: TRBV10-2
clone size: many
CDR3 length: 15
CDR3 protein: CASSETQGGFTEAFF
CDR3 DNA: TGCGCCAGCAGTGAGACTCAGGGGGGCTTCACTGAAGCTTTCTTT

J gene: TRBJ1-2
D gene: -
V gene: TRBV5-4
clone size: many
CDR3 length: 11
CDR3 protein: CASSFQYGYTF
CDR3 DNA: TGTGCCAGCAGCTTCCAGTATGGCTACACCTTC

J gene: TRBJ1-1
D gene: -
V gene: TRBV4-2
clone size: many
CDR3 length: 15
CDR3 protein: CASSQEGQLITEAFF
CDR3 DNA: TGTGCCAGCAGCCAAGAGGGGCAGCTTATCACTGAAGCTTTCTTT

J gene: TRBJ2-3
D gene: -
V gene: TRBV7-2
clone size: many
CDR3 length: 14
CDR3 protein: CASSGGVSTDTQYF
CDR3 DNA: TGTGCCAGCAGCGGTGGGGTTAGCACAGATACGCAGTATTTT

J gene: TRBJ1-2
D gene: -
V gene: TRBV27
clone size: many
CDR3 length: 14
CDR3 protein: CASSLRSGASGYTF
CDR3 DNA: TGTGCCAGCAGTCTCAGGTCAGGCGCATCTGGCTACACCTTC

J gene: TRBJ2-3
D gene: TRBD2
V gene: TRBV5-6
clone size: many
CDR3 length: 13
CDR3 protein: CASTSGVADTQYF
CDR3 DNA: TGTGCCAGTACTAGCGGGGTAGCAGATACGCAGTATTTT

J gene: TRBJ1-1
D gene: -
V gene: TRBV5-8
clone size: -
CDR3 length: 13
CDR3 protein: CASSSLQGPQAFF
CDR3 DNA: TGTGCCAGCAGCTCCCTACAGGGTCCTCAAGCTTTCTTT

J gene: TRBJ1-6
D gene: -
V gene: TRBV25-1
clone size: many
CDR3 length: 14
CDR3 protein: CASRRRGIGSPLHF
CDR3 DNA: TGTGCCAGCAGAAGGAGGGGGATTGGGTCACCCCTCCACTTT

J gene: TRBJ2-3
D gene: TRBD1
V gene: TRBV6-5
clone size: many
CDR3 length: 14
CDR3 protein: CASSYVRGTDTQYF
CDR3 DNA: TGTGCCAGCAGTTACGTCAGGGGGACAGATACGCAGTATTTT

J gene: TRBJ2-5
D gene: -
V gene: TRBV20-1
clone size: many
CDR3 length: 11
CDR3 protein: CSASPRETQYF
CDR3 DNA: TGCAGTGCCAGCCCTCGAGAGACCCAGTACTTC

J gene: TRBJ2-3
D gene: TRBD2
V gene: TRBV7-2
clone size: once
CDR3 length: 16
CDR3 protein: CAISPRLAGGLDTQYF
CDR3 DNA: TGTGCCATCAGCCCCCGGCTCGCGGGGGGCTTAGATACGCAGTATTTT

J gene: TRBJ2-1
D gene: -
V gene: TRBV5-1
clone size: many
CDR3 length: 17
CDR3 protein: CASSPHANIGSYNEQFF
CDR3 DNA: TGCGCCAGCAGCCCCCACGCGAATATTGGCTCCTACAATGAGCAGTTCTTC

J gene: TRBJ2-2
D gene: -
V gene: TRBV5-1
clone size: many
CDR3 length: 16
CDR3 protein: CASSLERATNTGELFF
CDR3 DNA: TGCGCCAGCAGCTTGGAACGAGCTACGAACACCGGGGAGCTGTTTTTT

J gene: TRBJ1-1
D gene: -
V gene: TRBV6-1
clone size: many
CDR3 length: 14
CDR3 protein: CASLWGLGGTEAFF
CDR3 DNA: TGTGCCAGCCTTTGGGGTTTAGGCGGAACTGAAGCTTTCTTT

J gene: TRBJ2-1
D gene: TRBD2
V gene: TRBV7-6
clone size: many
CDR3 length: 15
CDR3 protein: CASSGPRGLFDEQFF
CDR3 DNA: TGTGCCAGCAGCGGGCCGCGGGGGTTGTTCGATGAGCAGTTCTTC

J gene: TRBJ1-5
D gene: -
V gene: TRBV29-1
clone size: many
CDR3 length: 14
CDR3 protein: CSVALSGGNQPQHF
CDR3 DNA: TGCAGCGTTGCTTTGTCCGGGGGCAATCAGCCCCAGCATTTT

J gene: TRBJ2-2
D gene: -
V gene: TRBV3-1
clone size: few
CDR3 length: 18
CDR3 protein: CASSQDKFGRANTGELFF
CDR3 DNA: TGTGCCAGCAGCCAAGATAAGTTCGGCCGGGCGAACACCGGGGAGCTGTTTTTT

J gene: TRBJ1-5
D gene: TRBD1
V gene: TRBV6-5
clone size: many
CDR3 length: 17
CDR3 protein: CASSPTGTGYGNQPQHF
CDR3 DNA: TGTGCCAGCAGCCCCACCGGGACAGGATATGGCAATCAGCCCCAGCATTTT

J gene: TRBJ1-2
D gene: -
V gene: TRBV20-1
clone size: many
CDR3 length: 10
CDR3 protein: CSARLTPYTF
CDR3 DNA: TGCAGTGCAAGGCTTACCCCCTACACCTTC

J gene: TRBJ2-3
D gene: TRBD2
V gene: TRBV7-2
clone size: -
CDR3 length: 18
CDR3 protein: CASSLAPGQRGGTDTQYF
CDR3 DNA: TGTGCCAGCAGCTTAGCGCCGGGTCAGCGGGGAGGGACAGATACGCAGTATTTT

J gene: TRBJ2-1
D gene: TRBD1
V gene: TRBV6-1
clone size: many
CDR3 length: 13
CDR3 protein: CASLGGPTLQRFF
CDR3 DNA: TGTGCCAGCCTAGGGGGCCCCACCCTTCAGAGGTTCTTC

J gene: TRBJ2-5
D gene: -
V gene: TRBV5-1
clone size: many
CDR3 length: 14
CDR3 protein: CASSLMGPAETQYF
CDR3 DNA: TGCGCCAGCAGCCTGATGGGACCGGCGGAGACCCAGTACTTC

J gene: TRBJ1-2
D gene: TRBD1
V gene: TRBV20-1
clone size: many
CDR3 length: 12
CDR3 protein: CSAHDRDYGYTF
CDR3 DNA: TGCAGTGCGCACGACAGGGACTATGGCTACACCTTC

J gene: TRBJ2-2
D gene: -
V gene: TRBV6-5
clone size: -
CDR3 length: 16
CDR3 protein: CASRSGGELLTGELFF
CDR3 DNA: TGTGCCAGCAGGTCCGGGGGCGAACTTCTCACCGGGGAGCTGTTTTTT

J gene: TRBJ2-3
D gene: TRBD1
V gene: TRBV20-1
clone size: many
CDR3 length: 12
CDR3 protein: CSARQGSDTQYF
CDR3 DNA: TGCAGTGCTCGACAGGGGTCAGATACGCAGTATTTT

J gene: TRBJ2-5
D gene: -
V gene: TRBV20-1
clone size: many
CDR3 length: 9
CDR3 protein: CSAGQTQYF
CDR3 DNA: TGCAGTGCCGGCCAGACCCAGTACTTC

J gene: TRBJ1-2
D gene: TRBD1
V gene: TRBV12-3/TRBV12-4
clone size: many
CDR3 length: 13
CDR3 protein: CASCRDRLYGYTF
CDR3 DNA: TGTGCCAGCTGCCGGGACAGGTTGTATGGCTACACCTTC

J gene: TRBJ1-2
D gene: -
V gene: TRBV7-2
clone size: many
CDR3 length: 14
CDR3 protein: CASSSLGGSSGYTF
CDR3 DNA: TGTGCCAGCAGCTCCCTGGGAGGGTCGAGTGGCTACACCTTC

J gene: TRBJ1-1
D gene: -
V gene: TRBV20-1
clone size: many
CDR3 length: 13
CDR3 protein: CSAYNTGTTEAFF
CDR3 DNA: TGCAGTGCTTATAACACAGGGACCACTGAAGCTTTCTTT

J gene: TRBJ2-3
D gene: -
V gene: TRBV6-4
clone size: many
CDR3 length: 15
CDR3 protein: CASSDVASGTDTQYF
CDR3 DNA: TGTGCCAGCAGTGACGTGGCTAGCGGCACAGATACGCAGTATTTT

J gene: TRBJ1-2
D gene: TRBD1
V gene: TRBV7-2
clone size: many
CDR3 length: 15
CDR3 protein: CASSVRTGAPYGYTF
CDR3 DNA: TGTGCCAGCAGTGTTCGGACAGGGGCTCCCTATGGCTACACCTTC

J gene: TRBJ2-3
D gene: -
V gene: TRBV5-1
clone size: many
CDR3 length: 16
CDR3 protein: CASSGGTFLPTDTQYF
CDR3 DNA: TGCGCCAGCAGCGGGGGGACTTTTCTCCCCACAGATACGCAGTATTTT

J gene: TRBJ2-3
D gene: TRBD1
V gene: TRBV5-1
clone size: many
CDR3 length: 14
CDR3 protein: CASSFGTERDTQYF
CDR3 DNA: TGCGCCAGCAGCTTTGGGACAGAGAGAGATACGCAGTATTTT

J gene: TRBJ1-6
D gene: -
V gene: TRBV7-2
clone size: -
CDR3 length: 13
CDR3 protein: CASSLVGGSPLHF
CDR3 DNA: TGTGCCAGCAGCTTAGTCGGGGGGTCACCCCTCCACTTT

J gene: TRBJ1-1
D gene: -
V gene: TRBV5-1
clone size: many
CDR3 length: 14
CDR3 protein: CASSLAVLNTEAFF
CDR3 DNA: TGCGCCAGCAGCTTGGCCGTTTTGAACACTGAAGCTTTCTTT

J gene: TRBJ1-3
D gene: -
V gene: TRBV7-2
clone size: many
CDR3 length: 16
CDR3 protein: CASSLSYGSSGNTIYF
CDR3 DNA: TGTGCCAGCAGCTTGAGTTACGGGAGCTCTGGAAACACCATATATTTT

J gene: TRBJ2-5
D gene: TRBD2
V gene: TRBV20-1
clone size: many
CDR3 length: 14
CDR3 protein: CSASPGGYKETQYF
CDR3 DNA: TGCAGTGCTAGCCCGGGGGGTTATAAAGAGACCCAGTACTTC